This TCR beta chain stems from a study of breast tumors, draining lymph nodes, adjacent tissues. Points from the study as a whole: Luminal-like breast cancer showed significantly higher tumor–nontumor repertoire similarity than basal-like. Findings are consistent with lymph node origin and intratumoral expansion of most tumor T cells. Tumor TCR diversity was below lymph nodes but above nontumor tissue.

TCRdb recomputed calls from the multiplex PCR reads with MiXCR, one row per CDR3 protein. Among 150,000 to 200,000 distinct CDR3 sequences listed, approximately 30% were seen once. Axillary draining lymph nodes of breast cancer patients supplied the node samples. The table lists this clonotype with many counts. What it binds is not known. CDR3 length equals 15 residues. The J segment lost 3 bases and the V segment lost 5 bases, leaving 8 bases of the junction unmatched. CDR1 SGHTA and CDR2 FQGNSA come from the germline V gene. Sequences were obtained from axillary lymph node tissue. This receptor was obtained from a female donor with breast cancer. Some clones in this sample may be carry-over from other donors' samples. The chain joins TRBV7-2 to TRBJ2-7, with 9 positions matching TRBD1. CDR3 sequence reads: CASSPTGGKDYEQYF. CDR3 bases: TGTGCCAGCAGCCCAACAGGGGGCAAGGACTACGAGCAGTACTTC.